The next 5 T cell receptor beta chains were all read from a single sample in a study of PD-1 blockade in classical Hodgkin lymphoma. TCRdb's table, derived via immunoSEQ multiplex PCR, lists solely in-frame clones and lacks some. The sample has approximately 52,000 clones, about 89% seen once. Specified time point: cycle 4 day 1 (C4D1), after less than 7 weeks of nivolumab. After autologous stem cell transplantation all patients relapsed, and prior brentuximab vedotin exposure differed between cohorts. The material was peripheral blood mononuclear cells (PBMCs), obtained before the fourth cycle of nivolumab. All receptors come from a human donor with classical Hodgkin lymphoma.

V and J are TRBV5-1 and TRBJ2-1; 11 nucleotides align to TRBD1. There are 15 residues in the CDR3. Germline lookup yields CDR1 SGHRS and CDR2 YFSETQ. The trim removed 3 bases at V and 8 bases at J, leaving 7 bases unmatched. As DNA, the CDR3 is TGCGCCAGCAGCTCCGGACAGGGGGCTCTCGATGAGCAGTTCTTC. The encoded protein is CASSSGQGALDEQFF. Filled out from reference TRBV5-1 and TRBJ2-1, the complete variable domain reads KAGVTQTPRYLIKTRGQQVTLSCSPISGHRSVSWYQQTPGQGLQFLFEYFSETQRNKGNFPGRFSGRQFSNSRSEMNVSTLELGDSALYLCASSSGQGALDEQFFGPGTRLTVL.

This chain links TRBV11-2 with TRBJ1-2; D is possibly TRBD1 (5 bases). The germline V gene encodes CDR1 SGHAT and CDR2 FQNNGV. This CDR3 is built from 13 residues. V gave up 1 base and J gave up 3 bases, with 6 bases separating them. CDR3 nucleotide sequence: TGTGCCAGCAGCTTAGGACAGCACTATGGCTACACCTTC. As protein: CASSLGQHYGYTF.

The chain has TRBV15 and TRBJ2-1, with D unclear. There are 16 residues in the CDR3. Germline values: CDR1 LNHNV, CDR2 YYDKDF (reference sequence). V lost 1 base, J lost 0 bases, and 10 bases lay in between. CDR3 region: CATSRAGTSSYNEQFF. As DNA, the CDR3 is TGTGCCACCAGCAGAGCGGGCACGAGCTCCTACAATGAGCAGTTCTTC.

The CDR3 here is CASSFPDRARNTGELFF. Here the CDR3 DNA reads TGTGCCAGCAGTTTCCCGGACAGGGCGAGAAATACCGGGGAGCTGTTTTTT. This rearrangement joins TRBV2 to TRBJ2-2; 8 positions agree with TRBD1. The germline V gene encodes CDR1 SNHLY and CDR2 FYNNEI. V was clipped by 5 bases and J by 5 bases; unmatched bases: 13. CDR3 length: 17 amino acids.

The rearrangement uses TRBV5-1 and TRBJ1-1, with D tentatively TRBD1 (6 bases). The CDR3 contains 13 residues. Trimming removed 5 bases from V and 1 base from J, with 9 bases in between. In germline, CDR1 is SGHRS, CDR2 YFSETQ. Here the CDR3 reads CASSGGWNTEAFF. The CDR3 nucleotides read TGCGCCAGCAGTGGGGGCTGGAACACTGAAGCTTTCTTT.